Listed below are T cell receptor beta chains from one sample, sequenced in a study of T cell clonotyping in hematopoietic cell transplantation. The table came from immunoSEQ multiplex PCR; TCRdb's copy has only in-frame clones and leaves some out. The sample lists approximately 8,700 clones, 65% to 90% seen once, with roughly 30% in the top ten. The input for sequencing was PBMCs, taken 180 days after allogeneic stem cell transplant. All receptors come from a female patient aged 30 to 40 who had an allogeneic stem cell transplant, so the T cells may come from the graft donor. Some clones in this sample may be carry-over from other donors' samples. The CDR3 runs from the conserved cysteine through the conserved F or W. D genes are given only for firm matches. Not every row has a clone size; where given, it reads once, few, many or a size class.

cdr3_nt cdr3_aa clone_size j_call d_call v_call
TGCGCCAGCAGAGCACGGTCGAACACTGAAGCTTTCTTT CASRARSNTEAFF . TRBJ1-1 . TRBV23-1
TGTGCCAGCAGTGAGACCGGGACAGGGAATACTGAAGCTTTCTTT CASSETGTGNTEAFF . TRBJ1-1 TRBD1 TRBV25-1
TGTGCCAGTACTACAGGGATGGAACTTGCAGATACGCAGTATTTT CASTTGMELADTQYF . TRBJ2-3 . TRBV19
TGTGCCAGCAGCTTAGGCCTAGAGCAGTACTTC CASSLGLEQYF . TRBJ2-7 . TRBV7-9
TGCGCCAGCAGACTCACTAGCGGGGGACAAGAGACCCAGTACTTC CASRLTSGGQETQYF . TRBJ2-5 TRBD2 TRBV4-3
TGTGCCAGCTCACCGTCAGGGGACTCCGAGCAGTACTTC CASSPSGDSEQYF . TRBJ2-7 . TRBV18
TGCAGCGGTCGGACGGCTGGCGGCTACACCTTC CSGRTAGGYTF . TRBJ1-2 . TRBV29-1
TGTGCCAGCAGCGAACAGACAGGTGTGGGCGAGCAGTACTTC CASSEQTGVGEQYF . TRBJ2-7 . TRBV7-2
TGTGCCTGGAGTGCACTTGGACAAGGGATGACTGAAGCTTTCTTT CAWSALGQGMTEAFF . TRBJ1-1 . TRBV30
TGCGCCAGCAGCCTCCGCCGAGGGGAGGCTAATGAAAAACTGTTTTTT CASSLRRGEANEKLFF . TRBJ1-4 . TRBV4-1
TGTGCCAGCAGCTTAGGACAGGGTCGTAACTATGGCTACACCTTC CASSLGQGRNYGYTF . TRBJ1-2 TRBD1 TRBV11-3
TGCGCCAGCAGCCAAGCACGGGCCGGGAGTTCTTCTGGAAACACCATATATTTT CASSQARAGSSSGNTIYF few TRBJ1-3 . TRBV4-3
TGTGCCAGCAGTTTTGGGAAGGGGGGCGGCTACACCTTC CASSFGKGGGYTF . TRBJ1-2 . TRBV28
TGTGCCAGTACCTCCCCGGGACAGGGTAGATACGAGCAGTACTTC CASTSPGQGRYEQYF . TRBJ2-7 TRBD1 TRBV19
TGTGCCAGCAGCTTTAGTCCGGGATTCCTGGAGCAGTACTTC CASSFSPGFLEQYF . TRBJ2-7 . TRBV7-9
TGTGCCAGCAGCTTAGATATGAACACTGAAGCTTTCTTT CASSLDMNTEAFF . TRBJ1-1 . TRBV7-3
TGTGCCAGCAGCTTGGGTGAGACAGGGGGCAAAGACTATGGCTACACCTTC CASSLGETGGKDYGYTF once TRBJ1-2 TRBD1 TRBV5-6
TGCAGCGTTGAAGGGGGAGGGACAGGGCCTCCGAGAGAGCAGTACTTC CSVEGGGTGPPREQYF . TRBJ2-7 TRBD1 TRBV29-1
TGCGCCAGCACTCTCGGCGGGGGGGCCCAAGAGACCCAGTACTTC CASTLGGGAQETQYF . TRBJ2-5 TRBD2 TRBV5-1
TGTGCCAGTAGTGCGACAGTTTCCTACGAGCAGTACTTC CASSATVSYEQYF medium-sized TRBJ2-7 . TRBV19
TGTGCCTGGACCGCTCGGGGAGACAGGCGGGGCTACACCTTC CAWTARGDRRGYTF . TRBJ1-2 . TRBV30
TGTGCCTGGGCCAGTATGCAGCCTAACTATGGCTACACCTTC CAWASMQPNYGYTF . TRBJ1-2 . TRBV30
TGCGCCAGCAGACGGGGCACTGAAGCTTTCTTT CASRRGTEAFF . TRBJ1-1 . TRBV4-1
TGTGCCAGCAGCCCACCCGGGGTCGACAATGAGCAGTTCTTC CASSPPGVDNEQFF . TRBJ2-1 . TRBV7-7
TGCGCCAGCAGCCCGGCGGGGGAACAGGGGAGGCGGGAGCAGTTCTTC CASSPAGEQGRREQFF few TRBJ2-1 . TRBV5-1
TGTGCCAGCAGAGTTCGGGATTCGGTAGGAGCTTTCTTT CASRVRDSVGAFF . TRBJ1-1 . TRBV2
TGCGCCAGCAGCTTCTCCGGGACAGGGGAATACGAGCAGTACTTC CASSFSGTGEYEQYF . TRBJ2-7 TRBD1 TRBV4-3
TGTGCCAGCTCACCACCCGGCAGGCCCCCCAATCAGCCCCAGCATTTT CASSPPGRPPNQPQHF few TRBJ1-5 . TRBV18
TGTGCCAGCAGCCCCCGGAGACAGGACCTACGAGAGCAGTACTTC CASSPRRQDLREQYF . TRBJ2-7 . TRBV7-8
TGTGCCAGCAGCTTAAGTAACTTCCTAGCCCATGGCTACACCTTC CASSLSNFLAHGYTF . TRBJ1-2 . TRBV7-9
TGTGCCAGCAGCCCATCAGGGTCCTCCTACGAGCAGTACTTC CASSPSGSSYEQYF . TRBJ2-7 . TRBV7-2
TGTGCCAGCAGCCCCCGGACAGGGAACTATGGCTACACCTTC CASSPRTGNYGYTF . TRBJ1-2 TRBD1 TRBV9
TGTGCCAGCAGTCGCGAGGGTTGGGGACAGGGGGCAACTGAAGCTTTCTTT CASSREGWGQGATEAFF once TRBJ1-1 TRBD1 TRBV5-6
TGCGCCAGCAGCCCGACGGCTTACTATGGCTACACCTTC CASSPTAYYGYTF . TRBJ1-2 . TRBV5-4
TGCAGCGTGGGTCAGGGGTCAGAGACCCAGTACTTC CSVGQGSETQYF . TRBJ2-5 . TRBV29-1
TGTGCCTGGAGATTTTGGGGAGGCCCCAATGAGCAGTTCTTC CAWRFWGGPNEQFF . TRBJ2-1 . TRBV30
TGTGCCAGCAGCTCCGCCGGGACAGGGAGGACTGAAGCTTTCTTT CASSSAGTGRTEAFF . TRBJ1-1 TRBD1 TRBV7-2
TGTGCCAGCAGCCCGCGAGGGACCGGGGAGCTGTTTTTT CASSPRGTGELFF . TRBJ2-2 . TRBV5-8
TGTGCCAGCAGCTTAGGTCTGGGGGCTAACTATGGCTACACCTTC CASSLGLGANYGYTF once TRBJ1-2 . TRBV7-2
TGTGCCAGCAGGCCCGGGTGGACAGGGAGTGGCTACACCTTC CASRPGWTGSGYTF . TRBJ1-2 TRBD1 TRBV7-6
TGCGCCAGCAGCCCGATTACAGGCTCCTACGAGCAGTACTTC CASSPITGSYEQYF . TRBJ2-7 . TRBV5-1
TGTGCCAGTAGTGCCGAGACAGGGTATGGCTACACCTTC CASSAETGYGYTF . TRBJ1-2 TRBD1 TRBV19
TGTGCCAGCAGCTTGGACGGGGGCGCGAATCAGCCCCAGCATTTT CASSLDGGANQPQHF . TRBJ1-5 . TRBV11-3
TGTGCTAGCAGCTTAGGGCAGGGGAATGAGCAGTTCTTC CASSLGQGNEQFF . TRBJ2-1 . TRBV7-7
TGTGCCTGGACCCGGACAGGGGTAAATTATGGCTACACCTTC CAWTRTGVNYGYTF . TRBJ1-2 TRBD1 TRBV30
TGCGCCAGCAGTGAAGGCATGGGGACAGGGGCAGATACGCAGTATTTT CASSEGMGTGADTQYF large TRBJ2-3 TRBD1 TRBV10-2